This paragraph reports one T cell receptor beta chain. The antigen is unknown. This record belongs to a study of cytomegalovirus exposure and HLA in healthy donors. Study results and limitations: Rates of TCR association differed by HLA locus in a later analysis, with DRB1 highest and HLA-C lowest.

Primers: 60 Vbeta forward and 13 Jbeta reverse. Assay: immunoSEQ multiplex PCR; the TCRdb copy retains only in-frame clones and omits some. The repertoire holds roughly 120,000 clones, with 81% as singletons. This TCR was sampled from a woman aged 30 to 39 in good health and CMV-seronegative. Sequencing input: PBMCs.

The CDR3 DNA sequence: TGTGCCAGCGGGGGGAAAGATACGCAGTATTTT. As protein: CASGGKDTQYF. The chain is built from TRBV2 and TRBJ2-3, with D maybe TRBD2 (6 bases). Looked up from germline, CDR1 is SNHLY and CDR2 is FYNNEI. CDR3 length equals 11 residues. The V end lost 8 bases, the J end lost 5 bases, and 8 bases lay between the germline ends.